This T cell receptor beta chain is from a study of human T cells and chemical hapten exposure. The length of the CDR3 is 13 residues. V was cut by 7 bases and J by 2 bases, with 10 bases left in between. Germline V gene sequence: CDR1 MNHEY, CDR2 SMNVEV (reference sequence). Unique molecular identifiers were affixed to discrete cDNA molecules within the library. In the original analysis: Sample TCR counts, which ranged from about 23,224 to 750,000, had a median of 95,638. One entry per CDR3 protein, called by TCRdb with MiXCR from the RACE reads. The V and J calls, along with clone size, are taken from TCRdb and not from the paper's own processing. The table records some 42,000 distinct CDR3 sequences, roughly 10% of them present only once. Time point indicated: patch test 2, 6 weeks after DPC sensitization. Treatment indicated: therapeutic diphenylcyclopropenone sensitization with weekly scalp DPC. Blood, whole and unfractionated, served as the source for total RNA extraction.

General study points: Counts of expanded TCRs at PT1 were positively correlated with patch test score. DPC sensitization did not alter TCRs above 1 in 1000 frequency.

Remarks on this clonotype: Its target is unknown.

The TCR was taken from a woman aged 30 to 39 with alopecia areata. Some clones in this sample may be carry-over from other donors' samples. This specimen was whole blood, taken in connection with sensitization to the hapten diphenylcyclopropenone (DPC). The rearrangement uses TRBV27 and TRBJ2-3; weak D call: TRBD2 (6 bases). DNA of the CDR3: TGTGCCAGCAAGCGGGTGAACACAGATACGCAGTATTTT. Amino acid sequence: CASKRVNTDTQYF.